The clone carrying this TCR beta chain was seen a few times. Its specificity is not known. The assay was immunoSEQ multiplex PCR, and TCRdb's table has in-frame clones only and misses some. The top ten clones hold about 1.5% of a sample with nearly 1 million clones, approximately 80% of them seen once. The entry originates in a study of shared clonotypes between healthy human individuals. Trimming removed 8 bases at V and 5 bases at J, with 0 bases between. Germline V lookup: CDR1 MDHEN, CDR2 SYDVKM. The CDR3 is made up of 8 amino acids. Broader study findings: Sharing across four donors was highest in naive CD4 (around 5%) and lowest in memory CD8 (about 0.4%).

The chain is built from TRBV28 and TRBJ1-2, with D uncertain. The source of this sequence is a man between 18 and 29 years old in good health. Sequencing was performed on memory CD4+ T cells sorted from blood. Specified subset: CD45RA-negative fraction. The CDR3 DNA reads TGTGCCAGCTATGGCTACACCTTC. It codes for CASYGYTF.